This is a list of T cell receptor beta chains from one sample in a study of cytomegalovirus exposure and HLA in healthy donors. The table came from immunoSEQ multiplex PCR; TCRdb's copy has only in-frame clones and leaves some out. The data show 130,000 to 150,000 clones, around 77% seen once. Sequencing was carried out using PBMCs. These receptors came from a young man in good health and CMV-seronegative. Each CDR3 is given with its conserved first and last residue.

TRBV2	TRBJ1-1	CASTLTGTADEAFF
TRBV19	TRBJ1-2	CASSPRTGGYYGYTF
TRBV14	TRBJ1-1	CASSQLGGRTEAFF
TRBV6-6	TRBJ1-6	CASSYRDISNSPLHF
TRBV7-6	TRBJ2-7	CASSPRGLDTYEQYF
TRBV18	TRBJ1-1	CASFSSGFTEAFF
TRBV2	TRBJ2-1	CASSSGRYNEQFF
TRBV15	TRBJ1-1	CATARPGSLNTEAFF
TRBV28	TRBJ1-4	CASSLWQGTNEKLFF
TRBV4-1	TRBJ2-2	CASRSTGTGVLELFF
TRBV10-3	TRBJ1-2	CAISESRRGYGYTF
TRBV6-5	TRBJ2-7	CASSPFEARSYEQYF
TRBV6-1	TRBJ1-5	CASRDRDRSNQPQHF
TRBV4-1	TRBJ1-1	CASSPRGVNTEAFF
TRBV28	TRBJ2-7	CATGHGSSEQYF
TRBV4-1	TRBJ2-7	CASSPFSQGKGHEQYF
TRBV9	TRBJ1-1	CASSVARTGGSGAFF
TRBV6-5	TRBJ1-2	CASSHRGNYGYPF